This T cell receptor beta chain was captured by sequencing in a study of blood T cells in healthy people across ages. The V end was cut by 0 bases, the J end by 5 bases, with 7 bases between. In germline, CDR1 is LGHNA, CDR2 YNFKEQ. This CDR3 region has 13 residues. A second about 6 to 12 cycle PCR used barcoded and J-beta primers. One entry per CDR3 protein results from TCRdb running MiXCR on the 5' RACE reads. The data contain 600,000 to 1,000,000 distinct CDR3 sequences, nearly 60% of them seen just once; the ten biggest clones take up approximately 20%. This rearrangement joins TRBV4-2 to TRBJ2-5; D ambiguous. Sequencing was done on a sample of blood. This receptor was identified in a young man in good health. This CDR3 is CASSQEEGETQYF. As DNA, the CDR3 is TGTGCCAGCAGCCAAGAGGAAGGGGAGACCCAGTACTTC.